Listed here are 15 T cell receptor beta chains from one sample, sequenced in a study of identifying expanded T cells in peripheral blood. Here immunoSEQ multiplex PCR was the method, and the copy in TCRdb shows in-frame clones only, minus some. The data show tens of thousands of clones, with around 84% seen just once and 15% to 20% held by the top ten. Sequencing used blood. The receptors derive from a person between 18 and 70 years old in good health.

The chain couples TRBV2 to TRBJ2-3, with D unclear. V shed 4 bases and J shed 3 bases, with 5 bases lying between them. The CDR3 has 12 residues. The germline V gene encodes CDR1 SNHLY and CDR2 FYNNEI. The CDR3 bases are TGTGCCAGCAGTGTGGCGACAGATACGCAGTATTTT. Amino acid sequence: CASSVATDTQYF. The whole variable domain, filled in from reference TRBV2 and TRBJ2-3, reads EPEVTQTPSHQVTQMGQEVILRCVPISNHLYFYWYRQILGQKVEFLVSFYNNEISEKSEIFDDQFSVERPDGSNFTLKIRSTKLEDSAMYFCASSVATDTQYFGPGTRLTVL.

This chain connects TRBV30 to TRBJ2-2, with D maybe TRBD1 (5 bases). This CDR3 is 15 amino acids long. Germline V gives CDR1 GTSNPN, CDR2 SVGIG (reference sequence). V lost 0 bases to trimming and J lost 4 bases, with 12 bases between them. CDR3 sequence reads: CAWSVARVGTGELFF. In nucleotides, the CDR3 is TGTGCCTGGAGTGTAGCCAGGGTGGGCACCGGGGAGCTGTTTTTT.

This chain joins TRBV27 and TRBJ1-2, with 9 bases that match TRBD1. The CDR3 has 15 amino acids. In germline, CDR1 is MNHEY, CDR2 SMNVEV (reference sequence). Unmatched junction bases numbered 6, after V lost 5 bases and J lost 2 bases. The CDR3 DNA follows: TGTGCCAGCAGTCTAAGACAGGGGGGAAACTATGGCTACACCTTC. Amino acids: CASSLRQGGNYGYTF.

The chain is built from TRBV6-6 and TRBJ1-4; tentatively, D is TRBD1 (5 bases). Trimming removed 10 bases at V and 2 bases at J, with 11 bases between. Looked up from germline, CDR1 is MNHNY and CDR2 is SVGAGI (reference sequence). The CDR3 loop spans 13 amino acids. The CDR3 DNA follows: TGTGCCACTCAGGGTTTTACTAATGAAAAACTGTTTTTT. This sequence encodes CATQGFTNEKLFF.

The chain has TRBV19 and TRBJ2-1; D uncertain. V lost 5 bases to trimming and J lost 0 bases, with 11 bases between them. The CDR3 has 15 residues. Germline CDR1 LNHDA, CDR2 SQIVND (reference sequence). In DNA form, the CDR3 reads TGTGCCAGTAGTCTAAGTGCCAACTCCTACAATGAGCAGTTCTTC. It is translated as CASSLSANSYNEQFF.

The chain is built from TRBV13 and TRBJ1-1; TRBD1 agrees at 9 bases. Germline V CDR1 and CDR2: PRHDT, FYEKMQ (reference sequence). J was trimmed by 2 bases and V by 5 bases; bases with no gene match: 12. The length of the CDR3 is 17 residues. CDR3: CASSRRTGEGINTEAFF. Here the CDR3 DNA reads TGTGCCAGCAGCCGACGGACAGGGGAAGGAATAAACACTGAAGCTTTCTTT.

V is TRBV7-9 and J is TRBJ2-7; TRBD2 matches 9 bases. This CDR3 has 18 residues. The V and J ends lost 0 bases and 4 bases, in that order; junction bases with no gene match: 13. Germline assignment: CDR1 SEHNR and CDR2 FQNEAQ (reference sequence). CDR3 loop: CASSLALNIAGDKYEQYF. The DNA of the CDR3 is TGTGCCAGCAGCTTAGCCCTCAACATAGCGGGAGACAAGTACGAGCAGTACTTC.

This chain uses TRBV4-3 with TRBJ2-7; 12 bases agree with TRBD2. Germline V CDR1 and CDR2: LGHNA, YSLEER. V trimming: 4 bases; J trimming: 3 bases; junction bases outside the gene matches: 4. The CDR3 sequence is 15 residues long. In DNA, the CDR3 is TGCGCCAGCAGCCCCGGACTAGCGGGGTTCTACGAGCAGTACTTC. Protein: CASSPGLAGFYEQYF.

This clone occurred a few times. For the CDR3, the DNA is TGTGCCAGCAGCTTAACGGGACAGATGACCTACGAGCAGTACTTC. Residues: CASSLTGQMTYEQYF. J is TRBJ2-7 and V is TRBV7-8; the match to TRBD1 covers 7 bases. CDR1 is SGHVS and CDR2 is FQNEAQ in the germline V gene. The CDR3 runs 15 residues. The junction had 6 bases not matched to a gene; V was cut back by 2 bases and J by 2 bases.

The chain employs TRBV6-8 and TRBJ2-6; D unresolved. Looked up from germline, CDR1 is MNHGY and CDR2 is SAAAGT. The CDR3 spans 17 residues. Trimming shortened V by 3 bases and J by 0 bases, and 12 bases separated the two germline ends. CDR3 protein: CASSYGINSSGANVLTF. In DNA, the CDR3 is TGTGCCAGCAGTTATGGTATAAATAGCTCTGGGGCCAACGTCCTGACTTTC.

The CDR3 is CASSLRTGMNTEAFF. In nucleotides, the CDR3 is TGTGCCAGCAGTTTAAGGACAGGGATGAACACTGAAGCTTTCTTT. The V call is TRBV28, the J call TRBJ1-1; 8 bases agree with TRBD1. The CDR3 has 15 residues. The germline gives CDR1 MDHEN, CDR2 SYDVKM. V shed 2 bases and J 0 bases; nucleotides not matched to a gene: 2. Looking up the rest from reference TRBV28 and TRBJ1-1 gives the full variable domain: DVKVTQSSRYLVKRTGEKVFLECVQDMDHENMFWYRQDPGLGLRLIYFSYDVKMKEKGDIPEGYSVSREKKERFSLILESASTNQTSMYLCASSLRTGMNTEAFFGQGTRLTVV.

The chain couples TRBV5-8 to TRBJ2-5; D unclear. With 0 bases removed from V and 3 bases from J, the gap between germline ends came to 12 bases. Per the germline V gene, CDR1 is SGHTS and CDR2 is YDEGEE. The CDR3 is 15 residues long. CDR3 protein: CASSLAVGGEETQYF. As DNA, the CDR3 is TGTGCCAGCAGCTTGGCGGTCGGTGGAGAAGAGACCCAGTACTTC.

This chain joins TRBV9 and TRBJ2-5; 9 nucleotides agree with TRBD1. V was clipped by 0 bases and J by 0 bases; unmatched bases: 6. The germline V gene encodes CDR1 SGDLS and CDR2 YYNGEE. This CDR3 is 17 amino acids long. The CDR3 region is CASSVGWTGDHQETQYF. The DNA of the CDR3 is TGTGCCAGCAGCGTAGGGTGGACAGGGGACCACCAAGAGACCCAGTACTTC.

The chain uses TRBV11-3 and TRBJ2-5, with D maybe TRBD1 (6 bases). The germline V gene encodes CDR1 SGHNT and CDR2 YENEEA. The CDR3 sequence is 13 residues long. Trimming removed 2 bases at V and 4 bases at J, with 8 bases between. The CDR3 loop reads CASSLSGVETQYF. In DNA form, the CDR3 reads TGTGCCAGCAGCTTATCAGGGGTAGAGACCCAGTACTTC.

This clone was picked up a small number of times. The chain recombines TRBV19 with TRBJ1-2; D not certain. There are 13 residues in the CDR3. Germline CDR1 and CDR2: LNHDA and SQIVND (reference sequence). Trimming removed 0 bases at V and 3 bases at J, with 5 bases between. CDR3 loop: CASSIDGDYGYTF. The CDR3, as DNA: TGTGCCAGTAGTATAGATGGGGACTATGGCTACACCTTC. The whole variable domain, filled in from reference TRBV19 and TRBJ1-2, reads DGGITQSPKYLFRKEGQNVTLSCEQNLNHDAMYWYRQDPGQGLRLIYYSQIVNDFQKGDIAEGYSVSREKKESFPLTVTSAQKNPTAFYLCASSIDGDYGYTFGSGTRLTVV.